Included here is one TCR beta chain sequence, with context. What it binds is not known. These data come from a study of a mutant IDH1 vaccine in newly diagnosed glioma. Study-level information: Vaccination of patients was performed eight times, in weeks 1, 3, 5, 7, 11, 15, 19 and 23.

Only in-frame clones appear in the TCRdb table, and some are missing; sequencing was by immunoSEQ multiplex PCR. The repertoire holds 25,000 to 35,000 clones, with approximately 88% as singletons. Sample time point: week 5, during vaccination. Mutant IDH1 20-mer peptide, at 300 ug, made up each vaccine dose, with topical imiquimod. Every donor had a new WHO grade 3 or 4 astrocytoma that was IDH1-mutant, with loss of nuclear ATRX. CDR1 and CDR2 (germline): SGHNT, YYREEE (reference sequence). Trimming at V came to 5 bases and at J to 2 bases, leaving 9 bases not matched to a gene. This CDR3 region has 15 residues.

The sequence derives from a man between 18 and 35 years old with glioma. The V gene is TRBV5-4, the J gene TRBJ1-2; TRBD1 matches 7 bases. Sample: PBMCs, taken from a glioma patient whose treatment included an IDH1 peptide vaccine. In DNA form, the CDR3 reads TGTGCCAGCAGTCGGCTAACACAGGGGAACTATGGCTACACCTTC. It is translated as CASSRLTQGNYGYTF.